This TCR beta chain comes out of a study of shared T cell receptors in the human thymus. This clone has a single count. Some clones are missing from TCRdb's copy, which holds only in-frame ones; the method was immunoSEQ multiplex PCR. The sample yields 640,000 or so clones, about 90% seen once. Between the trimmed V and J ends, which lost 1 base and 4 bases, there was a span of 16 bases. The CDR3 contains 16 residues. Per the germline V gene, CDR1 is KGHSH and CDR2 is LQKENI. In addition, the sample was reused for a study of human thymus T cells. That source reports: Resections were taken during corrective heart surgery, and the thymus tissue came from these. Thymic as well as blood repertoires seemed to favor certain V and J genes unevenly. Related research described strongly overlapping thymic repertoires in unrelated people.

This chain connects TRBV18 to TRBJ1-1; D is uncertain. The sequencing sample was made of thymocytes. This clonotype was sampled from a boy younger than two with a congenital heart defect. In DNA form, the CDR3 reads TGTGCCAGCTCACCACAGTCCAAGATTCGGTGCACTGAAGCTTTCTTT. Amino acids: CASSPQSKIRCTEAFF.